This passage covers 7 T cell receptor beta chains from one sample sequenced in a study of blood T cell repertoires in COVID-19. Libraries were prepared by immunoSEQ multiplex PCR; TCRdb keeps only in-frame clonotypes and omits some of them. Among around 300,000 clones listed, about 87% were seen once. Sequencing input: PBMCs or T cells enriched from blood (not recorded which). These receptor sequences come from a man aged 25 to 40 who had recovered from COVID-19.

The chain uses TRBV13 and TRBJ2-3; 8 bases are a match to TRBD2. CDR3 length: 19 residues. V lost 2 bases to trimming and J lost 2 bases; unmatched junction nucleotides: 15. Germline V CDR1 and CDR2: PRHDT, FYEKMQ (reference sequence). CDR3 protein: CASSLQLADLSEFTDTQYF. CDR3 coding DNA: TGTGCCAGCAGCTTACAACTAGCGGACCTCTCGGAGTTCACAGATACGCAGTATTTT. The whole variable domain, filled in from reference TRBV13 and TRBJ2-3, reads AAGVIQSPRHLIKEKRETATLKCYPIPRHDTVYWYQQGPGQDPQFLISFYEKMQSDKGSIPDRFSAQQFSDYHSELNMSSLELGDSALYFCASSLQLADLSEFTDTQYFGPGTRLTVL.

In regard to this clone: Just one base apart from a much larger clone, this may be a read error. The same CDR3 can be traced to other DNA sequences in this sample. The chain uses TRBV12-3 or TRBV12-4 and TRBJ2-7; TRBD2 matches at 7 bases. This CDR3 has 12 residues. As DNA, the CDR3 is TGTGCCAGCAGTGACCCGGGGGGTGAGCAGTACTTT. Translated, it gives CASSDPGGEQYF.

This clone turned up a few times. This chain links TRBV12-3 or TRBV12-4 with TRBJ1-2, with a possible D match to TRBD1 (6 bases). Trimming left V 5 bases short and J 13 bases short, with 20 bases between. The CDR3 runs 13 residues. The CDR3 coding sequence is TGTGCCAGCAGTCTTCCAGGTGGGATGGGGGCCACCTTC. Translating it yields CASSLPGGMGATF.

The CDR3 DNA sequence: TGCAGTGCTAGTACGGGAGAGACGGTCGTCTATGGCTACACCTTC. Its translation is CSASTGETVVYGYTF. The rearrangement uses TRBV20-1 and TRBJ1-2; D is undetermined. Germline lookup yields CDR1 DFQATT and CDR2 SNEGSKA (reference sequence). V was cut by 3 bases and J by 4 bases, with 18 bases left in between. The CDR3 consists of 15 residues.

This clone has just one count. The chain recombines TRBV9 with TRBJ2-1; 12 positions agree with TRBD2. With 4 bases clipped from V and 6 bases from J, the junction kept 8 bases outside the gene matches. The CDR3 length is 16 residues. Germline-derived CDR1 and CDR2 are SGDLS and YYNGEE. This chain's CDR3 is CASSPSLAGGRNEQFF. The CDR3 DNA reads as TGTGCCAGCAGCCCCTCGCTAGCGGGGGGGCGCAATGAGCAGTTCTTC.

The chain uses TRBV7-9 and TRBJ2-1; 7 bases line up with TRBD2. The CDR3 loop spans 13 amino acids. Trimming cost V 11 bases and J 6 bases; bases outside gene matches: 10. CDR1 is SEHNR, CDR2 FQNEAQ, per germline (reference sequence). The CDR3 loop reads CASGLEAANEQFF. The CDR3 bases are TGTGCCTCAGGACTAGAAGCGGCCAATGAGCAGTTCTTC.

V gene TRBV7-9 combines with J gene TRBJ1-1; D gene ambiguous. CDR1 SEHNR and CDR2 FQNEAQ come from the germline V gene (reference sequence). There are 12 residues in the CDR3. The germline V and J ends were trimmed by 5 bases and 10 bases, with 14 bases remaining between them. The CDR3 nucleotides are TGTGCCAGCAGCCCATTCGGGAAGGGAGCTTTCTTT. Its translation is CASSPFGKGAFF.